Described below is a single T cell receptor beta chain sequence and its context. Its specificity is not known. PCR used 60 Vbeta primers and 13 Jbeta primers. Sequencing used immunoSEQ multiplex PCR; TCRdb keeps in-frame clones, though not all of them. The sample has about 160,000 clones; roughly 80% are singletons. The germline gives CDR1 MDHEN, CDR2 SYDVKM. The V gene end was trimmed by 3 bases and the J gene end by 5 bases; junction bases not matched to a gene: 4. The CDR3 consists of 14 residues. This specimen belongs to a study of cytomegalovirus exposure and HLA in healthy donors. Study-level findings and limits: 16,951 TCR beta sequences were associated with HLA alleles at 0.05 false discovery rate in a later analysis. There were some public TCRs occurring in many donors, but most TCR sequences were rare. The study assumed roughly uniform donor sequencing depth for presence/absence analyses. There were 164 TCR beta chains listed as cytomegalovirus-associated.

The chain joins TRBV28 to TRBJ2-1, with 7 nucleotides matching TRBD2. Source material: PBMCs. The TCR originated in a man in his forties in good health and CMV-seronegative. The CDR3 spells CASSFPAGDNEQFF. The CDR3 nucleotides are TGTGCCAGCAGTTTCCCGGCGGGGGACAATGAGCAGTTCTTC.